These 25 T cell receptor beta chains originate from one sample sequenced in a study of blood T cell repertoires in COVID-19. TCRdb's table, derived via immunoSEQ multiplex PCR, lists solely in-frame clones and lacks some. The sample yields 200,000 to 250,000 clones, approximately 82% seen once. The material sequenced was PBMCs or T cells enriched from blood (not recorded which). Receptor source: a man in his forties or fifties who had recovered from COVID-19.

This clone qualifies as medium-sized. The rearrangement uses TRBV2 and TRBJ1-1, with 7 bases fitting TRBD1. Germline CDR1 reads SNHLY; CDR2 reads FYNNEI. CDR3 length: 14 amino acids. J was trimmed by 2 bases and V by 9 bases; bases with no gene match: 9. CDR3 residues: CARLRDRDNTEAFF. The CDR3 coding sequence is TGTGCCAGACTGAGAGACAGGGATAACACTGAAGCTTTCTTT.

The genes are TRBV7-2 and TRBJ1-3; 11 bases are shared with TRBD1. The CDR3 has 17 residues. Germline assignment: CDR1 SGHTA and CDR2 FQGNSA. The trim removed 4 bases at V and 4 bases at J, leaving 9 bases unmatched. This chain's CDR3 is CASSSVSGTGGGNTIYF. In DNA form, the CDR3 reads TGTGCCAGCAGCTCCGTTTCCGGGACAGGGGGGGGAAACACCATATATTTT.

This chain uses TRBV24-1 with TRBJ2-7; a weak D match, TRBD1 (6 bases). CDR3 length: 13 residues. Germline CDR1 KGHDR, CDR2 SFDVKD. V was clipped by 10 bases and J by 0 bases, with 12 bases between them. The CDR3 is CATGDTSSYEQYF. CDR3 DNA sequence: TGTGCCACAGGGGACACCAGCTCCTACGAGCAGTACTTC.

This clone has more than one count but fewer than ten. Additional DNA sequences in this sample encode the identical CDR3. V usage is TRBV10-3 and J usage is TRBJ2-7; 11 positions agree with TRBD1. From germline, CDR1 is ENHRY and CDR2 SYGVKD. The junction had 1 base not matched to a gene; V was cut back by 6 bases and J by 3 bases. The CDR3 contains 13 residues. The CDR3 DNA is TGTGCCATCAGCGGGACAGGGGGCTACGAGCAGTACTTC. Residues: CAISGTGGYEQYF.

The chain joins TRBV7-9 to TRBJ2-7, with D maybe TRBD1 (6 bases). V lost 1 base and J 2 bases, leaving 9 bases between the germline ends. The CDR3 is 14 amino acids. The germline V gene encodes CDR1 SEHNR and CDR2 FQNEAQ (reference sequence). The chain's CDR3 is CASSLGGPTYEQYF. DNA of the CDR3: TGTGCCAGCAGCTTAGGGGGGCCCACCTACGAGCAGTACTTC.

V gene TRBV5-1 combines with J gene TRBJ2-7; D is unclear. V lost 0 bases and J lost 2, with 6 bases in between. CDR1 SGHRS and CDR2 YFSETQ come from the germline V gene. The CDR3 is 13 residues long. CDR3 amino acids: CASSLAPAYEQYF. The CDR3 DNA reads as TGCGCCAGCAGCTTGGCACCAGCCTACGAGCAGTACTTC.

In nucleotides, the CDR3 is TGTGCCAGCAGCACCAGGGTCAGGAGCACTGAAGCTTTCTTT. Protein product: CASSTRVRSTEAFF. The J gene is TRBJ1-1, the V gene TRBV28; tentatively, D is TRBD1 (5 bases). Germline-derived CDR1 and CDR2 are MDHEN and SYDVKM. The ends were cut back, 6 bases at V and 4 bases at J, with 15 bases in the middle. The CDR3 length is 14 residues. The full variable domain, in which reference TRBV28 and TRBJ1-1 provide the parts outside the CDR3, is DVKVTQSSRYLVKRTGEKVFLECVQDMDHENMFWYRQDPGLGLRLIYFSYDVKMKEKGDIPEGYSVSREKKERFSLILESASTNQTSMYLCASSTRVRSTEAFFGQGTRLTVV.

This clone has a handful of counts. V usage is TRBV21-1 and J usage is TRBJ1-2. TRBV21-1 is deemed a pseudogene. This CDR3 spans 11 amino acids. The CDR3 DNA is TGTGCCAGCAGCGCGAGGGAGGGCTACACCTTC. It specifies CASSAREGYTF.

The chain links TRBV10-1 to TRBJ1-1, with D unresolved. Germline assignment: CDR1 WNHNN and CDR2 SYGVQD (reference sequence). V was cut by 4 bases and J by 3 bases, with 6 bases left in between. CDR3 length: 12 residues. CDR3 amino acids: CASSGGDTEAFF. As DNA, the CDR3 is TGCGCCAGCAGTGGGGGAGACACTGAAGCTTTCTTT.

The chain links TRBV7-2 to TRBJ2-7, with D possibly TRBD1 on 6 matching bases. The CDR3 contains 15 residues. Deletions cut 5 bases from V and 4 bases from J, with 18 bases between. Germline CDR1 reads SGHTA; CDR2 reads FQGNSA. CDR3 region: CASSRGMGEGYEQYF. Here the CDR3 DNA reads TGTGCCAGCAGCAGGGGGATGGGCGAGGGATACGAGCAGTACTTC.

This clone has just one count. The J gene is TRBJ2-5, the V gene TRBV6-1; 11 bases line up with TRBD2. V dropped 5 bases and J dropped 4; count of bases not matched to a gene: 9. The CDR3 has 16 residues. The germline gives CDR1 MNHNS, CDR2 SASEGT. The CDR3 loop is CASSQEAGTSGETQYF. The CDR3 region has the DNA TGTGCCAGCAGTCAAGAGGCCGGGACTAGCGGAGAGACCCAGTACTTC.

V and J are TRBV6-4 and TRBJ2-3, with a possible D match to TRBD1 (6 bases). Deletions cut 6 bases from V and 0 bases from J, with 13 bases between. There are 15 residues in the CDR3. The germline V gene has CDR1 MRHNA and CDR2 SNTAGT. The CDR3 sequence is CASSPDRTSTDTQYF. The CDR3 DNA is TGTGCCAGCAGCCCGGACAGAACTAGCACAGATACGCAGTATTTT.

The chain couples TRBV7-8 to TRBJ1-4; 8 bases map to TRBD1. Unmatched junction bases numbered 4, after V lost 4 bases and J lost 3 bases. The length of the CDR3 is 15 residues. CDR1 and CDR2 (germline): SGHVS, FQNEAQ. DNA of the CDR3: TGTGCCAGCAGCTCGCTGGGACAGGCTAATGAAAAACTGTTTTTT. The encoded protein is CASSSLGQANEKLFF.

This clone was seen once. V is TRBV29-1 and J is TRBJ2-3, with TRBD1 as a possible D gene (6 bases). Trimming took off 2 bases at V and 6 bases at J, with 21 bases between the two ends. The germline V gene has CDR1 SQVTM and CDR2 ANQGSEA. This CDR3 is 16 amino acids long. The CDR3 here is CSVESTLAQGFDTQYF. For the CDR3, the DNA is TGCAGCGTTGAAAGCACCTTGGCCCAGGGGTTTGATACGCAGTATTTT.

A word on this clone: Other DNA variants within this sample encode the same CDR3. The chain combines TRBV7-2 with TRBJ1-2, with no clear D. In germline, CDR1 is SGHTA, CDR2 FQGNSA. There are 13 residues in the CDR3. Trimming stripped 2 bases from V and 0 bases from J, with 4 bases between. CDR3 nucleotide sequence: TGTGCCAGCAGCTTAACACCTAACTATGGCTACACCTTC. It specifies CASSLTPNYGYTF.

This clone was seen just once. This chain uses TRBV6-5 with TRBJ1-5, with TRBD1 identical over 8 bases. After removal of 5 bases from V and 2 bases from J, the junction contained 2 bases not matched to a gene. The germline gives CDR1 MNHEY, CDR2 SVGAGI. This CDR3 has 14 amino acids. The CDR3 reads CASSRTGRNQPQHF. CDR3 nucleotides: TGTGCCAGCAGTCGGACAGGGCGCAATCAGCCCCAGCATTTT.

The rearrangement joins TRBV7-2 to TRBJ2-7; TRBD1 matches at 10 bases. The trim removed 4 bases at V and 3 bases at J, leaving 3 bases unmatched. CDR3 length: 14 residues. CDR1 is SGHTA, CDR2 FQGNSA, per germline. CDR3 nucleotides: TGTGCCAGCAGCTCAGGGACAGGGGACTACGAGCAGTACTTC. It codes for CASSSGTGDYEQYF.

The CDR3 sequence: CASSLDGYEQYF. For the CDR3, the DNA is TGCGCCAGCAGCTTGGACGGCTACGAGCAGTACTTC. The J gene is TRBJ2-7, the V gene TRBV5-1; no clear D gene. CDR1 and CDR2 (germline): SGHRS, YFSETQ. Trimming removed 0 bases from V and 3 bases from J, with 4 bases in between. The CDR3 contains 12 residues. Drawing the rest from reference TRBV5-1 and TRBJ2-7, the complete variable domain is KAGVTQTPRYLIKTRGQQVTLSCSPISGHRSVSWYQQTPGQGLQFLFEYFSETQRNKGNFPGRFSGRQFSNSRSEMNVSTLELGDSALYLCASSLDGYEQYFGPGTRLTVT.

Details on this clone: Compared with germline, one end of the junction differs, possibly owing to a read error. The V and J genes are TRBV7-9 and TRBJ1-2; D perhaps matches TRBD1 (6 bases). The CDR3 covers 11 residues. The germline CDR1 and CDR2 sequences are SEHNR and FQNEAQ (reference sequence). The CDR3 loop reads CASSLYGTRSF. In DNA, the CDR3 is TGTGCCAGCAGCTTATATGGGACAAGGTCCTTC.

The chain links TRBV7-9 to TRBJ2-1; a possible D gene is TRBD1 (7 bases). Trimming stripped 5 bases from V and 7 bases from J, with 9 bases between. CDR1 is SEHNR, CDR2 FQNEAQ, per germline (reference sequence). The CDR3 is made up of 12 amino acids. CDR3 bases: TGTGCCAGCAGCCCAGGGGGGAATGAGCAGTTCTTC. Protein sequence: CASSPGGNEQFF. Full variable domain (outside the CDR3, taken from reference TRBV7-9 and TRBJ2-1): DTGVSQNPRHKITKRGQNVTFRCDPISEHNRLYWYRQTLGQGPEFLTYFQNEAQLEKSRLLSDRFSAERPKGSFSTLEIQRTEQGDSAMYLCASSPGGNEQFFGPGTRLTVL.

V is TRBV7-8 and J is TRBJ1-5, with 10 bases that match TRBD1. The V segment lost 6 bases and the J segment 7 bases; nucleotides outside the gene matches: 9. In germline, CDR1 is SGHVS, CDR2 FQNEAQ. There are 15 residues in the CDR3. CDR3 residues: CASSSKTGGGQPQHF. The CDR3 region has the DNA TGTGCCAGCAGTTCCAAGACAGGGGGCGGACAGCCCCAGCATTTT. Supplemented by reference TRBV7-8 and TRBJ1-5, the full variable domain reads GAGVSQSPRYKVAKRGQDVALRCDPISGHVSLFWYQQALGQGPEFLTYFQNEAQLDKSGLPSDRFFAERPEGSVSTLKIQRTQQEDSAVYLCASSSKTGGGQPQHFGDGTRLSIL.

This chain uses TRBV19 with TRBJ1-5; tentative D call: TRBD1 (6 bases). The CDR3 has 15 residues. Per germline, CDR1 LNHDA and CDR2 SQIVND (reference sequence). V lost 4 bases, J lost 3 bases, and 13 bases lay in between. CDR3 amino acids: CASSTGTLYNQPQHF. CDR3 DNA: TGTGCCAGTAGTACTGGGACACTCTACAATCAGCCCCAGCATTTT.

This sequence joins TRBV11-2 and TRBJ2-7; D is undetermined. Germline assignment: CDR1 SGHAT and CDR2 FQNNGV. The V end lost 4 bases, the J end lost 0 bases, and 10 bases lay between the germline ends. The CDR3 covers 14 residues. The CDR3 DNA reads TGTGCCAGCAGCTCTATCCGGAGCTCCTACGAGCAGTACTTC. It encodes CASSSIRSSYEQYF.

The chain employs TRBV29-1 and TRBJ2-3; 7 bases map to TRBD2. The CDR3 has 15 amino acids. Germline assignment: CDR1 SQVTM and CDR2 ANQGSEA. J was trimmed by 4 bases and V by 2 bases; bases with no gene match: 9. CDR3 nucleotides: TGCAGCGTTGAATGGTGGGCGGGAGTATCAGATACGCAGTATTTT. Translated, it gives CSVEWWAGVSDTQYF.

CDR3 sequence (DNA): TGTGCCAGCATGCCCGCCAGGGGGATGAACACTGAAGCTTTCTTT. Translated: CASMPARGMNTEAFF. V and J are TRBV2 and TRBJ1-1; 7 nucleotides match TRBD1. V lost 7 bases to trimming and J lost 0 bases; unmatched junction nucleotides: 8. Germline assignment: CDR1 SNHLY and CDR2 FYNNEI. The CDR3 extends over 15 amino acids.